This T cell receptor beta chain was recorded in a study of blood T cell repertoires in COVID-19 (dated by TCRdb to the early 2020s). Background for the entire study: The collaborator samples originated in the United States, Italy and Spain and spanned the acute and convalescent phases of COVID-19. The prospective study material was composed of cDNA or gDNA derived from T cells, B-cell-depleted T cells, or PBMCs. The dataset comprised deeply sampled blood TCRbeta repertoires from subjects exposed to, actively infected with, or recovered from COVID-19. A freely available public database, intended as a resource for researchers studying the immune response to SARS-CoV-2, is where the repertoires were released. Samples came from the ongoing ImmuneRACE study (first 160 participants) plus 1,254 subjects from 6 global collaborators. A de-identified subject ID, COVID-19 status, age in years and sex were almost always included in the sample metadata. Where available, HLA class I and class II types were obtained from metadata supplied by the sample provider rather than from assay-based typing. Results and caveats for the whole study, not just this receptor: Clinical and demographic metadata were provided uncurated, with the amount varying by source and participant.

The collaborating institutions used their own protocols to collect whole blood in K2EDTA tubes. For TCRbeta analysis, collaborators shipped samples in one of three forms: frozen whole blood, isolated PBMCs, or DNA extracted from either of those sample types. TCRbeta CDR3 regions were amplified from genomic DNA by means of the immunoSEQ Assay, a bias-controlled multiplex PCR. On the authors' methods: Within the assay, amplification of reference gene primers was used to estimate how many nucleated cells each sample contained. Sequence reads were collapsed and filtered to measure the absolute abundance of every unique TCRbeta CDR3 rearrangement. For each sample, productive Simpson clonality was calculated as the square root of Simpson's diversity index across productive rearrangements. What TCRdb holds here is the immuneACCESS table cut down to in-frame rearrangements. Part of the clones is not present; checked against another copy, under half of the missing clones reflect an unresolved V gene, and the others are unexplained. V and J calls plus clone size are reproduced from that table; the DNA served to infer D and trimming. This sample holds approximately 50,000 clones; 90% to 95% were observed only once. The ten most abundant clones make up about 3.1% of the sample.

Regarding this clone: No cognate antigen has been identified for it. It has no much larger one-base neighbor in the sample; base qualities were not kept.

This clonotype was sampled from a human donor in a cohort sampled during active COVID-19. Sequenced: peripheral blood.

For the CDR3, the sequence is CASSRLSKTLSDTQYF. The sequenced DNA: TGTGCCAGTAGTCGACTGTCAAAAACACTTTCAGATACGCAGTATTTT. The chain uses TRBV19 and TRBJ2-3; there is no confident call for the D gene. The junction carries 19 bases between V and J, which are trimmed by 5 bases and 4 bases respectively. The germline V gene (reference sequence) provides CDR1 LNHDA and CDR2 SQIVND. The CDR3 contains 16 residues, cysteine and phenylalanine counted. Only the CDR3 DNA stays, 48 bases, in frame from base 1. The full variable domain, with segments outside the CDR3 supplied by the reference TRBV19 and TRBJ2-3 proteins, appears as DGGITQSPKYLFRKEGQNVTLSCEQNLNHDAMYWYRQDPGQGLRLIYYSQIVNDFQKGDIAEGYSVSREKKESFPLTVTSAQKNPTAFYLCASSRLSKTLSDTQYFGPGTRLTVL.